This T cell receptor beta chain was recorded in a study of cytotoxic CD8 clonotypes in ibrutinib-treated CLL. Profiling relied on immunoSEQ multiplex PCR, and the TCRdb table lists in-frame clones only, not all of them. The table lists over 150,000 clones, 55% to 85% of them singletons. About 1.8 micrograms of genomic DNA came from cryopreserved PBMCs for TCR beta libraries. The CDR3 has 13 residues. Trimming removed 1 base from V and 6 bases from J, with 10 bases in between. Germline CDR1 and CDR2: SGHRS and YFSETQ. This sequence was found in a human donor with chronic lymphocytic leukemia. The chain couples TRBV5-1 to TRBJ1-1, with a weak D call TRBD1 (5 bases). Source: PBMCs, taken after 24 months of ibrutinib treatment. CDR3 protein: CASSLWGGAEAFF. The CDR3 region has the DNA TGCGCCAGCAGCTTGTGGGGGGGTGCTGAAGCTTTCTTT.